One sample yielded the 2 T cell receptor beta chains listed below, sequenced in a study of CD8+ T cells in alopecia areata. Isolated RNA was reverse transcribed into cDNA used as the sequencing template. The data were produced by immunoSEQ multiplex PCR, yet TCRdb's version contains in-frame clones alone and is incomplete. The record shows about 110,000 clones for this sample, with no singletons present. The source material was lesional skin. These receptors were collected from a C3H/HeJ mouse with alopecia areata. The strain is characterized by the MHC haplotype H2-k.

Comments on this clone: The genes and germline here are from mouse. Coverage ceases 4 residues before the CDR3 finishes, and the germline J gene fills in the end. The V and J genes are TRBV13-3 and TRBJ2-7; 10 nucleotides line up with TRBD2. The CDR3 is 15 amino acids. Germline V CDR1 and CDR2: NNHDY, SYVADS. V lost 4 bases, J lost 1 base, and 5 bases stayed unmatched. This CDR3 is CASSLGLGASYEQYF. The covered CDR3 bases are TGTGCCAGCAGTCTCGGACTGGGGGCGTCCTAT.

This clone has a handful of counts. Gene names denote mouse genes. The CDR3 end lies 4 residues beyond the end of the read and is filled in from the germline J gene. The chain recombines TRBV13-3 with TRBJ2-3; 12 bases are shared with TRBD2. CDR1 and CDR2 from the germline V gene are NNHDY and SYVADS. The CDR3 covers 16 residues. Germline trimming cut 5 bases from V and 0 bases from J; bases unmatched to any gene: 4. CDR3 protein: CASSDWGGVSAETLYF. The CDR3 bases that were read are TGTGCCAGCAGCGACTGGGGGGGCGTTAGTGCAGAA.